The present entry profiles one T cell receptor (beta chain) with its context. What it recognizes is unknown. This sample is part of a study of neoadjuvant nivolumab and ipilimumab in lung cancer. Whole-study findings and limits: Resected tumors had greater TCR richness and clonality than uninvolved lung. Blood richness before therapy tracked richness in tumors resected after neoadjuvant therapy.

Clones were sequenced by immunoSEQ multiplex PCR, and TCRdb holds only the in-frame ones, with some missing. Of over 7,000 clones detected, 75% to 90% appear once; the ten largest clones hold about 8%. Trimming took 4 bases from V and 4 from J; bases not matched to a gene: 7. CDR3 length equals 15 residues. V and J are TRBV23-1 and TRBJ2-7; 10 bases agree with TRBD1. TRBV23-1 is known as an ORF, though its function is uncertain. This specimen consisted of tumor tissue, obtained after neoadjuvant nivolumab, alone or with ipilimumab, at or shortly before surgery. The receptor was derived from an adult with non-small cell lung cancer. CDR3 in DNA: TGCGCCAGCAGTCTGAACGGGACAGGGGATTACGAGCAGTACTTC. It codes for CASSLNGTGDYEQYF.